This T cell receptor beta chain is from a study of T cells in Graves' hyperthyroidism and ophthalmopathy (dated by TCRdb to the late 2010s). For context, the study as a whole: To identify distinguishing TCR V-J signatures, a discovery cohort of about 100 patients was used, comprising fewer than 45 with Graves' ophthalmopathy and some 60 with stable Graves' hyperthyroidism. The paper describes TCR Vbeta CDR3 sequencing of 140 or so peripheral blood samples, made up of 43 ophthalmopathy patients, some 76 hyperthyroidism patients and 17 progressor patients. Thyroid tissue and blood T-cell repertoires from six Graves' hyperthyroidism patients were also compared in the study. Once sampling was done, hyperthyroidism patients were given methimazole at a starting dose of 30 mg daily, whereas ophthalmopathy patients were given high-dose intravenous methylprednisolone. An independent validation cohort of under 20 hyperthyroidism patients and about 16 patients who later progressed to ophthalmopathy tested prospective prediction of ophthalmopathy. The roughly 100 discovery patients were randomly divided into training and test sets at a 7:3 ratio. Overall study outcomes, separate from this receptor: Ophthalmopathy was separated from stable hyperthyroidism by a 13 V-J signature model, with around 90% sensitivity and around 81% specificity obtained in cross-validation and 80%/75% obtained in testing. No statistical method was used to set the sample size in advance, and investigators knew the group allocation. Blood samples also contained most of the expanded thyroid clonotypes (frequency above 0.001), which suggests that blood repertoires may reflect thyroid immune responses. During validation, the model predicted progression to ophthalmopathy a median of approximately 7 months ahead of onset, with around 70% sensitivity and 72.22% specificity.

Stable Graves' hyperthyroidism was defined as no progression to ophthalmopathy during 18 months of follow-up. Hyperthyroidism patients were aged 18 to 65 years and newly diagnosed, with disease duration of less than 2 months. Exclusion was applied to patients with uncontrolled infections, other autoimmune diseases, pregnancy or lactation. Diagnoses were based on clinical symptoms, serum thyroxine and TRAb, thyroid ultrasound and orbital computed tomography. Trizol reagent was used to extract total RNA, and RNA quality was then checked on an Agilent 2100 Bioanalyzer. The TCR beta CDR3 regions were amplified from the RNA transcripts. The first round of RT-PCR for the TCR CDR3 was performed with the HTBI primer set and the Qiagen OneStep RT-PCR kit. Libraries were constructed in a second round of multiplex PCR, after which size selection and purification were performed. Paired-end sequencing of the libraries was performed with 100 bp reads on an Illumina HiSeq2000. Processing in the source paper ran as follows. Raw data were processed with SOAPnuke, discarding reads with adapters, uncalled bases, mean Phred below 15, or no exact constant-primer or identifier match. High-quality paired reads were merged using COPE v1.2.5, and each unique nucleotide sequence was defined as a clonotype. MiTCR v1.1 was used to align clonotypes to the IMGT TRBV, TRBD and TRBJ reference segments. The analysis was restricted to V-J combinations with a frequency above 0.0001, which together covered 98% to 99.2% of the repertoires. The TCS score was defined as the ratio of F50 (clonal expansion) to E x V (chaos), calculated using BLOSUM62-based TCRdist between CDR3 peptides within each V-J. Welch's t-statistics and random forest reduced fewer than 600 V-J features to 10 to 15, which were used in a naive Bayes classifier (R e1071). Thyroid-blood repertoire similarity was quantified with the Morisita-Horn index. The public sequencing data were trimmed at Q25 with fastp and processed into clonotypes with MiXCR by TCRdb, which kept only in-frame beta chains. Rows are unified per CDR3 protein, each entry keeping the most common DNA and genes. The V and J calls come from TCRdb's annotation, not from the publication. In all, the sample holds 500,000 to 600,000 distinct CDR3 sequences, and about 45% of those were seen once. The ten largest clones take up around 8% of the sample.

V was cut back by 5 bases and J by 6 bases, leaving a gap of 10 bases between them. Including the terminal cysteine and phenylalanine, the CDR3 comprises 13 residues. The only DNA kept is the CDR3, 39 bases in frame from the first base. About this clonotype itself: No cognate antigen has been identified for it. Per-base qualities were not stored, and no clone one base away is much larger.

Specimen: peripheral blood or thyroid tissue (not recorded which). The chain is made from TRBV12-3 or TRBV12-4 and TRBJ1-4; TRBD1 is a possible D gene, resting on 6 matching bases. This receptor was obtained from a woman younger than 35 with Graves' hyperthyroidism. The nucleotide sequence reads as follows: TGTGCCAGCAGTGCCCGGGGGCATGAAAAACTGTTTTTT. It translates as CASSARGHEKLFF.